What follows describes a single T cell receptor beta chain. Its antigen is currently unknown. The sample is drawn from a study of OX40 agonist ivuxolimab in advanced cancers. In the study overall: Checkpoint inhibitors had been given previously to approximately 40% of patients.

Broader study findings: Blood T cells, both CD4+ and CD8+, expanded clonally by week 6 at 0.1 to 3.0 mg/kg.

This CDR3 comprises 14 residues. The germline V and J ends were trimmed by 6 bases and 0 bases, with 11 bases remaining between them. From germline, CDR1 is KGHSH and CDR2 LQKENI. Sequencing was performed with immunoSEQ multiplex PCR; in TCRdb, only in-frame clones are kept and a portion is missing. The data contain approximately 90,000 clones, approximately 89% of them singletons. At cycle 4 day 1, cycle 7 day 1, and baseline, blood was sampled. The source was CD4+ or CD8+ T cells sorted from blood, collected in a trial of the OX40 agonist ivuxolimab. This chain connects TRBV18 to TRBJ1-1; D gene ambiguous. The sequence was obtained from an adult with an advanced solid tumor such as melanoma, head and neck, liver or kidney cancer. In DNA, the CDR3 is TGTGCCAGCTCGCAGGACGGAATGAACACTGAAGCTTTCTTT. It translates to CASSQDGMNTEAFF.